The 14 T cell receptor beta chains listed next were all sequenced from one sample in a study of blood T cell repertoires in COVID-19. Only in-frame clones appear in the TCRdb table, and some are missing; sequencing was by immunoSEQ multiplex PCR. The sample contains over 95,000 clones, over 80% of which appear only once. Sequenced: peripheral blood. The receptors shown here come from a woman aged 45-65 years with acute or convalescent COVID-19.

The rearrangement links TRBV7-2 to TRBJ1-6; TRBD1 might be the D (5 bases). V lost 5 bases and J 9 bases, leaving 17 bases between the germline ends. The CDR3 length is 15 residues. Germline assignment: CDR1 SGHTA and CDR2 FQGNSA. The CDR3 coding sequence is TGTGCCAGCAGCCCGCGGACACCCTACTCTTCACCCCTCCACTTT. This translates into CASSPRTPYSSPLHF.

The chain couples TRBV29-1 to TRBJ2-3; TRBD1 aligns across 7 bases. The ends lost 7 bases at V and 0 bases at J; junction bases unmatched: 13. The CDR3 has 16 amino acids. Per germline, CDR1 SQVTM and CDR2 ANQGSEA. Here the CDR3 DNA reads TGCAGCGCCACTAGGGGGCTGCACTCTAGCACAGATACGCAGTATTTT. This codes for CSATRGLHSSTDTQYF.

This sequence joins TRBV7-8 and TRBJ2-7; 9 bases match TRBD1. V shed 6 bases and J 1 base; nucleotides not matched to a gene: 4. The CDR3 covers 14 residues. Germline-derived CDR1 and CDR2 are SGHVS and FQNEAQ. DNA of the CDR3: TGTGCCAGCAGATCCGGGACAGGGTCCTACGAGCAGTACTTC. Translation: CASRSGTGSYEQYF. Based on the CDR3 plus reference TRBV7-8 and TRBJ2-7, the full variable domain is GAGVSQSPRYKVAKRGQDVALRCDPISGHVSLFWYQQALGQGPEFLTYFQNEAQLDKSGLPSDRFFAERPEGSVSTLKIQRTQQEDSAVYLCASRSGTGSYEQYFGPGTRLTVT.

The V gene is TRBV7-2, the J gene TRBJ1-6; D may be TRBD1 (5 bases). The V gene lost 5 bases and the J gene lost 0 bases, with 14 bases spanning the gap. CDR1 and CDR2 (germline): SGHTA, FQGNSA. This CDR3 comprises 17 residues. CDR3 DNA sequence: TGTGCCAGCAGCCCCTACGACAGTCTCTCCTATAATTCACCCCTCCACTTT. Residues: CASSPYDSLSYNSPLHF. The variable domain in full, completed from reference TRBV7-2 and TRBJ1-6, reads GAGVSQSPSNKVTEKGKDVELRCDPISGHTALYWYRQSLGQGLEFLIYFQGNSAPDKSGLPSDRFSAERTGGSVSTLTIQRTQQEDSAVYLCASSPYDSLSYNSPLHFGNGTRLTVT.

The chain employs TRBV29-1 and TRBJ2-2; tentative D call: TRBD1 (6 bases). This CDR3 region has 12 residues. Germline V CDR1 and CDR2: SQVTM, ANQGSEA. V was cut by 6 bases and J by 5 bases, with 10 bases left in between. CDR3 in DNA: TGCAGCGTCGTTCAGGGGACCGGGGAGCTGTTTTTT. Translated: CSVVQGTGELFF.

The rearrangement uses TRBV12-3 or TRBV12-4 and TRBJ1-5; D is unclear. V dropped 2 bases and J dropped 5 bases, with 7 bases sitting between them. The CDR3 length is 13 residues. The CDR3 is CASSLTGDQPQHF. CDR3 DNA: TGTGCCAGCAGTTTAACTGGTGATCAGCCCCAGCATTTT.

J is TRBJ1-1 and V is TRBV6-2 or TRBV6-3, with TRBD1 matching over 8 bases. The CDR3 length is 13 residues. Germline CDR1 reads MNHEY; CDR2 reads SVGEGT. The V segment lost 5 bases and the J segment 4 bases; nucleotides outside the gene matches: 3. In DNA, the CDR3 is TGTGCCAGCAGTCGTGGACAGGGCACTGAAGCTTTCTTT. Translation: CASSRGQGTEAFF.

The rearrangement joins TRBV28 to TRBJ1-5; TRBD1 aligns across 8 bases. V shed 5 bases and J 3 bases; nucleotides not matched to a gene: 3. Germline loops: CDR1 MDHEN, CDR2 SYDVKM. The CDR3 totals 14 residues. Here the CDR3 reads CASSRQGNNQPQHF. In nucleotides, the CDR3 is TGTGCCAGCAGTAGACAGGGGAACAATCAGCCCCAGCATTTT.

The chain uses TRBV28 and TRBJ2-5; 7 positions match TRBD1. The CDR3 totals 13 residues. From germline, CDR1 is MDHEN and CDR2 SYDVKM. Germline trimming cut 6 bases from V and 4 bases from J; bases unmatched to any gene: 5. In nucleotides, the CDR3 is TGTGCCAGCAGGAAACAGGGGAGAGAGACCCAGTACTTC. It encodes CASRKQGRETQYF.

The chain combines TRBV4-1 with TRBJ2-1; 8 bases line up with TRBD2. Germline V gene data show CDR1 as MGHRA and CDR2 as YSYEKL. The length of the CDR3 is 15 residues. The ends lost 0 bases at V and 6 bases at J; junction bases unmatched: 4. Here the CDR3 reads CASSQDILAANEQFF. The CDR3 nucleotides are TGCGCCAGCAGCCAAGATATACTAGCGGCCAATGAGCAGTTCTTC.

The V and J genes are TRBV30 and TRBJ1-2, with TRBD1 identical over 8 bases. CDR1 is GTSNPN, CDR2 SVGIG, per germline (reference sequence). The length of the CDR3 is 12 residues. The ends lost 5 bases at V and 4 bases at J; junction bases unmatched: 3. CDR3 protein: CAWDRGIYGYTF. The CDR3 nucleotides read TGTGCCTGGGACAGGGGAATCTATGGCTACACCTTC.

The chain is built from TRBV2 and TRBJ1-1; 9 positions match TRBD1. Germline V CDR1 and CDR2: SNHLY, FYNNEI. Trimming removed 6 bases from V and 2 bases from J; junction bases left unmatched: 4. This CDR3 region has 14 residues. The CDR3 loop reads CASSLQGANTEAFF. The CDR3 DNA reads TGTGCCAGCAGCTTACAGGGGGCAAACACTGAAGCTTTCTTT.

The CDR3 spells CASSPGTASLSYGYTF. The CDR3 coding sequence is TGCGCCAGCAGCCCAGGGACAGCATCCCTTTCCTATGGCTACACCTTC. This chain connects TRBV5-1 to TRBJ1-2; 7 bases match TRBD1. The germline CDR1 and CDR2 sequences are SGHRS and YFSETQ. This CDR3 region has 16 residues. After removal of 4 bases from V and 4 bases from J, the junction contained 13 bases not matched to a gene.

The V gene is TRBV19, the J gene TRBJ2-6; a possible D gene is TRBD1 (5 bases). Trimming shortened V by 7 bases and J by 0 bases, and 13 bases separated the two germline ends. This CDR3 has 16 residues. Germline V gene lookup returns CDR1 LNHDA and CDR2 SQIVND (reference sequence). The CDR3 DNA follows: TGTGCCAGTACGGACACCACCACCTCTGGGGCCAACGTCCTGACTTTC. Amino acid sequence: CASTDTTTSGANVLTF.